This T cell receptor beta chain was documented in a study of blood T cell repertoires in COVID-19. Some clones are missing from TCRdb's copy, which holds only in-frame ones; the method was immunoSEQ multiplex PCR. Of 200,000 to 250,000 clones listed, roughly 86% are singletons. This CDR3 has 17 amino acids. Germline CDR1 is SGHTA and CDR2 is FQGNSA. V dropped 1 base and J dropped 4; count of bases not matched to a gene: 8. This receptor was taken from a woman aged 45-65 years with COVID-19, enrolled during active disease. The chain carries TRBV7-2 and TRBJ2-2; TRBD2 agrees at 8 bases. The sample taken for sequencing was peripheral blood. CDR3 in amino acids: CASSLEFRLAGTGELFF. For the CDR3, the DNA is TGTGCCAGCAGCTTAGAGTTTCGGCTAGCGGGCACCGGGGAGCTGTTTTTT.